Listed here is a single T cell receptor (beta chain). The antigen it binds to is not known. No clone much larger than this one lies a single base away; base qualities are absent. The library relied on 5' RACE. This sample was sequenced with a NextSeq 500. Unique molecular identifiers were attached to individual cDNA molecules in the TCR library protocol so that sequencing error and PCR bias could be corrected. Sequencing covered both TCR alpha and beta chains, and within each sample the abundances of alpha and beta sequences were tightly co-correlated. The source study handled its data this way. Decombinator V4 was used to annotate TCR sequences for V gene, J gene and CDR3. TCRs were defined as expanded if a significant change between any two time points was detected under a Poisson model with p below 0.0001. Abundances of TCRs were expressed as counts per million after normalisation to the total number of TCRs sequenced in each sample. VDJdb, accessed 1 November 2021, was searched for CMV, EBV and SARS-CoV-2 annotated TCRs, with TCRs annotated for multiple antigens excluded. The public reads were run again by TCRdb, first through fastp at Q25 and then through MiXCR, and only productive beta chains were kept. Under each unique CDR3 protein, matching rows form one entry showing the most common genes and DNA. TCRdb's processing, not the authors', yielded these V and J calls. Counted in this sample were about 56,000 distinct CDR3 sequences; more than 13% of them appeared once. Over 4% of the sample lies in the top ten.

This was a case-control study nested in a cohort of healthcare workers in London, UK, who had nasopharyngeal swab PCR tests and blood samples taken every week. Between 23 and 31 March 2020, the week of the UK lockdown, healthcare workers were enrolled and then followed up weekly for as long as 16 weeks. These data originate in a study of early T cells in non-severe SARS-CoV-2 infection (dated by TCRdb to about 2021). A note on the overall study: TCR sequencing used bulk RNA from unsorted whole blood, so alpha and beta chains could not be paired.

The research as a whole found: Matching against VDJdb was skewed toward anti-spike CD8 responses, likely underestimated virus-specific expansions, and missed private and CD4 specificities.

The sequencing used whole blood, collected at baseline. This receptor was obtained from an adult who was a healthcare worker with PCR-confirmed SARS-CoV-2 infection or an uninfected control (not recorded which).

The CDR3 region: CASSFQTGGWYEQYF. The nucleotide sequence is given as TGTGCCAGCAGTTTCCAGACAGGGGGTTGGTACGAGCAGTACTTC. The chain is assembled from TRBV28 and TRBJ2-7; TRBD1 lines up with 9 middle nucleotides. CDR1 and CDR2, per the germline V gene, are MDHEN and SYDVKM. There are 15 amino acids in the CDR3, from cysteine to phenylalanine inclusive. Only the CDR3 DNA is retained, 45 bases long and in frame from the first base. Trimming leaves V shorter by 3 bases and J shorter by 4 bases, with the junction holding 7 bases beyond the gene matches.